These 19 T cell receptor beta chains were sequenced from one sample in a study of CD8 T cells in ankylosing spondylitis. TCRdb re-derived calls from the 5' RACE reads in MiXCR, one entry per CDR3 protein. The sample lists around 250,000 distinct CDR3 sequences, approximately 30% occurring once. Material: blood, either unsorted or a sorted T cell fraction (not recorded which). All receptors derive from a male donor with ankylosing spondylitis or in good health (not recorded which).

The rearrangement joins TRBV14 to TRBJ1-2; D might be TRBD1 (5 bases). CDR1 and CDR2 from the germline V gene are SGHDN and FVKESK. The length of the CDR3 is 15 residues. With 2 bases removed from V and 0 bases from J, the gap between germline ends came to 10 bases. The CDR3 nucleotides are TGTGCCAGCAGCCAACCCGGGACTACTAACTATGGCTACACCTTC. As protein: CASSQPGTTNYGYTF.

The V and J genes are TRBV5-4 and TRBJ2-1, with 12 bases identical to TRBD2. The germline V gene has CDR1 SGHNT and CDR2 YYREEE (reference sequence). Losses at the gene ends were 3 bases for V and 4 bases for J; bases not matched to a gene: 2. This CDR3 has 15 amino acids. CDR3 amino acids: CASSSTSGGYNEQFF. For the CDR3, the DNA is TGTGCCAGCAGCTCGACTAGCGGGGGTTACAATGAGCAGTTCTTC.

This sequence joins TRBV4-1 and TRBJ1-1; D is uncertain. The V gene lost 4 bases and the J gene lost 0 bases, with 27 bases spanning the gap. The CDR3 contains 20 residues. Germline V gene data show CDR1 as MGHRA and CDR2 as YSYEKL. The DNA of the CDR3 is TGCGCCAGCAGCCGAATAAGCCAGTCCCAAAGGAATAAAATGAACACTGAAGCTTTCTTT. It codes for CASSRISQSQRNKMNTEAFF.

This chain uses TRBV11-2 with TRBJ2-7; 10 bases fit TRBD1. The trim removed 5 bases at V and 1 base at J, leaving 5 bases unmatched. The CDR3 sequence is 15 residues long. Germline V lookup: CDR1 SGHAT, CDR2 FQNNGV. The CDR3 loop is CASSPEGQGSYEQYF. Written as DNA, the CDR3 is TGTGCCAGCAGCCCGGAGGGACAGGGGTCCTACGAGCAGTACTTC.

For the CDR3, the DNA is TGTGCCACCCGCTATGGAGGGACAGGGGGCTACGAGCAGTACTTC. It codes for CATRYGGTGGYEQYF. The chain couples TRBV19 to TRBJ2-7; 11 bases are a match to TRBD1. Germline V lookup: CDR1 LNHDA, CDR2 SQIVND (reference sequence). Trimming at V came to 10 bases and at J to 3 bases, leaving 11 bases not matched to a gene. The CDR3 extends over 15 amino acids. The full variable domain, its missing parts supplied by reference TRBV19 and TRBJ2-7, is DGGITQSPKYLFRKEGQNVTLSCEQNLNHDAMYWYRQDPGQGLRLIYYSQIVNDFQKGDIAEGYSVSREKKESFPLTVTSAQKNPTAFYLCATRYGGTGGYEQYFGPGTRLTVT.

V usage is TRBV5-6 and J usage is TRBJ1-6; D ambiguous. The CDR3 is made up of 14 amino acids. Germline assignment: CDR1 SGHDT and CDR2 YYEEEE. Trimming took off 0 bases at V and 9 bases at J, with 10 bases between the two ends. The CDR3 sequence is CASSLGGAGSPLHF. The CDR3 DNA is TGTGCCAGCAGCTTGGGAGGTGCGGGTTCACCCCTCCACTTT. Using reference TRBV5-6 and TRBJ1-6 for the parts outside the CDR3, the full variable domain is DAGVTQSPTHLIKTRGQQVTLRCSPKSGHDTVSWYQQALGQGPQFIFQYYEEEERQRGNFPDRFSGHQFPNYSSELNVNALLLGDSALYLCASSLGGAGSPLHFGNGTRLTVT.

This clonotype has a handful of counts. The rearrangement uses TRBV3-1 and TRBJ2-5; TRBD1 is a possible D gene (6 bases). Trimming cost V 4 bases and J 8 bases, with 14 bases left between them. CDR1 LGHDT and CDR2 YNNKEL come from the germline V gene (reference sequence). The CDR3 is 13 residues long. This chain's CDR3 is CASSPGTRGTQYF. CDR3 coding DNA: TGTGCCAGCAGCCCCGGGACAAGGGGAACCCAGTACTTC.

A few counts support this clonotype. J is TRBJ2-7 and V is TRBV5-5, with 13 bases matching TRBD2. Trimming removed 0 bases from V and 3 bases from J; junction bases left unmatched: 0. This CDR3 is built from 15 residues. CDR1 and CDR2 from the germline V gene are SGHKS and YYEKEE (reference sequence). CDR3 amino acids: CASSLGTSGGYEQYF. CDR3 in DNA: TGTGCCAGCAGCTTGGGGACTAGCGGGGGCTACGAGCAGTACTTC.

This clonotype was recorded many times. The chain employs TRBV20-1 and TRBJ1-2, with D tentatively TRBD1 (5 bases). Germline lookup yields CDR1 DFQATT and CDR2 SNEGSKA (reference sequence). The V end lost 3 bases, the J end lost 7 bases, and 12 bases lay between the germline ends. The CDR3 contains 12 residues. This CDR3 reads CSASPERGGYTF. In DNA, the CDR3 is TGCAGTGCTAGTCCAGAAAGGGGTGGCTACACCTTC.

This clonotype has more than one count but fewer than ten. The chain combines TRBV6-1 with TRBJ2-7, with a possible D match to TRBD2 (5 bases). The V gene's germline CDR1 is MNHNS and CDR2 SASEGT. Trimming removed 5 bases from V and 3 bases from J, with 20 bases in between. The CDR3 is made up of 16 amino acids. This chain's CDR3 is CASSRRGELRSYEQYF. The CDR3 DNA reads as TGTGCCAGCAGTCGACGGGGAGAGCTCCGAAGCTACGAGCAGTACTTC.

The V and J genes are TRBV10-3 and TRBJ2-2, with unresolved D. V shed 0 bases and J shed 4 bases, with 15 bases lying between them. Looked up from germline, CDR1 is ENHRY and CDR2 is SYGVKD. The CDR3 runs 17 residues. In DNA form, the CDR3 reads TGTGCCATCAGTGAGTCGGTAGGGATGGATGCCACCGGGGAGCTGTTTTTT. It specifies CAISESVGMDATGELFF.

The chain recombines TRBV29-1 with TRBJ2-5; D possibly corresponds to TRBD1 (5 bases). Between the trimmed V and J ends, which lost 2 bases and 1 base, there was a span of 8 bases. Germline CDR1 SQVTM, CDR2 ANQGSEA. The CDR3 loop spans 13 amino acids. In DNA, the CDR3 is TGCAGCGTTGAAAGGGGTCCCCAAGAGACCCAGTACTTC. Translation gives CSVERGPQETQYF.

This chain joins TRBV12-3 or TRBV12-4 and TRBJ1-4, with 8 bases aligning to TRBD1. The V and J ends lost 7 bases and 4 bases, in that order; junction bases with no gene match: 5. The CDR3 runs to 14 residues. Here the CDR3 DNA reads TGTGCCAGCACCACACAGGGGGATAATGAAAAACTGTTTTTT. It codes for CASTTQGDNEKLFF.

This clonotype turned up a few times. J is TRBJ1-4 and V is TRBV12-3 or TRBV12-4, with a possible D match to TRBD1 (5 bases). The CDR3 consists of 14 residues. Trimming took off 4 bases at V and 10 bases at J, with 16 bases between the two ends. CDR3 sequence: CASSSGGGKRKLFF. In nucleotides, the CDR3 is TGTGCCAGCAGTTCCGGGGGGGGGAAAAGAAAACTGTTTTTT.

This chain joins TRBV5-5 and TRBJ1-5, with TRBD1 identical over 9 bases. V dropped 2 bases and J dropped 4; count of bases not matched to a gene: 10. The CDR3 length is 17 residues. Looked up from germline, CDR1 is SGHKS and CDR2 is YYEKEE (reference sequence). CDR3 sequence reads: CASSFGGGQGRNQPQHF. In DNA form, the CDR3 reads TGTGCCAGCAGCTTTGGGGGAGGACAGGGGCGAAATCAGCCCCAGCATTTT.

The chain carries TRBV7-2 and TRBJ2-3; D assignment may be TRBD1 or TRBD2 (5 bases each). The V and J ends lost 5 bases and 6 bases respectively, with 12 bases between them. CDR1 SGHTA and CDR2 FQGNSA come from the germline V gene. The CDR3 is 13 amino acids. The CDR3 loop reads CASSPAREDTQYF. CDR3 coding DNA: TGTGCCAGCAGCCCGGCCAGGGAGGATACGCAGTATTTT.

Sample share makes this clonotype medium-sized. The CDR3 loop reads CSARELAGESSYNEQFF. The CDR3 region has the DNA TGCAGTGCCAGGGAACTAGCGGGGGAAAGCTCCTACAATGAGCAGTTCTTC. This chain links TRBV20-1 with TRBJ2-1; 11 bases match TRBD2. The CDR3 is made up of 17 amino acids. Per germline, CDR1 DFQATT and CDR2 SNEGSKA (reference sequence). V shed 6 bases, J shed 0 bases, and the junction held 10 bases outside the gene matches.

This clonotype has only a few counts. The V gene is TRBV20-1, the J gene TRBJ2-2; the D is unclear. V gave up 3 bases and J gave up 9 bases, with 11 bases separating them. Per the germline V gene, CDR1 is DFQATT and CDR2 is SNEGSKA (reference sequence). The CDR3 consists of 12 residues. Here the CDR3 reads CSARRTIRELFF. The CDR3 bases are TGCAGTGCTAGGAGGACGATCAGGGAGCTGTTTTTT.

The CDR3 region is CSARDQASGPRNEQFF. CDR3 DNA sequence: TGCAGTGCTAGAGATCAGGCTAGCGGCCCAAGGAATGAGCAGTTCTTC. This chain uses TRBV20-1 with TRBJ2-1; 7 bases agree with TRBD2. The CDR3 covers 16 residues. The ends lost 0 bases at V and 7 bases at J; junction bases unmatched: 12. CDR1 and CDR2 (germline): DFQATT, SNEGSKA (reference sequence).